This T cell receptor (beta chain) derives from a study of blood T cell repertoires in COVID-19. Sequenced by immunoSEQ multiplex PCR; TCRdb stores in-frame clones only, minus some. The table has 250,000 to 300,000 clones, 80% to 90% seen once; the top ten hold roughly 14%. CDR3 length: 13 residues. Germline V gene sequence: CDR1 MNHNS, CDR2 SASEGT. V shed 7 bases, J shed 14 bases, and the junction held 13 bases outside the gene matches. The sample taken for sequencing was peripheral blood. V gene TRBV6-1 combines with J gene TRBJ1-4; 7 bases align to TRBD1. This clonotype was sampled from a woman in her seventies with COVID-19, enrolled during active disease. The CDR3 DNA is TGTGCCAGCACTCCCGGAGGGGGCGCCGGGCTGTTTTTT. This sequence encodes CASTPGGGAGLFF.